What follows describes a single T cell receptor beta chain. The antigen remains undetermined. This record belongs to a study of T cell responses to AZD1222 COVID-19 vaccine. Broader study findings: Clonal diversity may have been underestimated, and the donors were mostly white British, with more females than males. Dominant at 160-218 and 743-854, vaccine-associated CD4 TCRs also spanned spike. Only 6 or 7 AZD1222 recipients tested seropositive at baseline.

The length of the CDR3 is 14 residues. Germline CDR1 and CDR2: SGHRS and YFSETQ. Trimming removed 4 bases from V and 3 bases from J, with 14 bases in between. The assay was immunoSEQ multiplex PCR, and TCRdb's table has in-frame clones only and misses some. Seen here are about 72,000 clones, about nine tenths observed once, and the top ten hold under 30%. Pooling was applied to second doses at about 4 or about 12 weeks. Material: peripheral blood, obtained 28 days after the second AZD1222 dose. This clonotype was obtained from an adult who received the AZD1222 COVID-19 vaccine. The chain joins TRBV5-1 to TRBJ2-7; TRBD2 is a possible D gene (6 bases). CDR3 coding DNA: TGCGCCAGCAGCACGCGGGACGCGGGCTACGAGCAGTACTTC. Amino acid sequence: CASSTRDAGYEQYF.